This passage covers 27 T cell receptor beta chains from one sample sequenced in a study of metastatic and nonmetastatic thyroid tumors. Via MiXCR, TCRdb re-called the PCR reads. The profile shows about 11,000 clones, about 37% of them singletons. Thyroid surgery was preceded by no treatment in any patient. The sample consisted of tumor tissue. Receptors originate from a female donor with papillary thyroid cancer or a benign thyroid nodule (not recorded which). Some clones in this sample may be carry-over from other donors' samples.

The chain is built from TRBV7-3 and TRBJ2-3, with D unresolved. Trimming removed 5 bases at V and 2 bases at J, with 11 bases between. CDR3 length: 14 amino acids. Per the germline V gene, CDR1 is SGHTA and CDR2 is FQGTGA. CDR3: CASSLHFNTDTQYF. The CDR3 coding sequence is TGTGCCAGCAGCCTCCATTTCAACACAGATACGCAGTATTTT.

This clone was recorded at least ten times. V gene TRBV6-1 combines with J gene TRBJ1-5; D not resolved. Germline CDR1 MNHNS, CDR2 SASEGT. The CDR3 runs to 14 residues. V was shortened by 6 bases and J by 1 base, with 10 bases between the two germline ends. In DNA form, the CDR3 reads TGTGCCAGCAGCACTAGCTTGAGCAATCAGCCCCAGCATTTT. It encodes CASSTSLSNQPQHF.

This clone has more than one count but fewer than ten. The chain combines TRBV2 with TRBJ2-2; TRBD1 agrees at 8 bases. The CDR3 has 15 residues. Germline assignment: CDR1 SNHLY and CDR2 FYNNEI. J was trimmed by 4 bases and V by 6 bases; bases with no gene match: 7. The CDR3 sequence is CASSGQGQGTGELFF. CDR3 bases: TGTGCCAGCAGCGGACAGGGTCAGGGCACCGGGGAGCTGTTTTTT.

The DNA for the CDR3 is TGTGCCAGCAGCTCTGAGGCAGATACGCAGTATTTT. Its translation: CASSSEADTQYF. The chain employs TRBV7-3 and TRBJ2-3; no clear D. The V end was cut by 4 bases, the J end by 4 bases, with 6 bases between. This CDR3 is 12 amino acids long. Germline CDR1 reads SGHTA; CDR2 reads FQGTGA.

The rearrangement links TRBV6-1 to TRBJ2-7; TRBD2 matches at 7 bases. Trimming cost V 8 bases and J 0 bases; bases outside gene matches: 7. The CDR3 consists of 14 residues. Germline V gene lookup returns CDR1 MNHNS and CDR2 SASEGT. The CDR3 here is CASGRAGTSYEQYF. The DNA for the CDR3 is TGTGCCAGCGGCCGAGCGGGAACCTCCTACGAGCAGTACTTC.

This clone came up many times. The chain joins TRBV11-2 to TRBJ1-1; unclear D gene. CDR3 size: 13 residues. V was cut by 1 base and J by 6 bases, with 9 bases left in between. CDR1 SGHAT and CDR2 FQNNGV come from the germline V gene. CDR3 sequence: CASSLGSQSEAFF. In DNA, the CDR3 is TGTGCCAGCAGCTTAGGTTCCCAGTCTGAAGCTTTCTTT.

The chain joins TRBV5-1 to TRBJ2-2; TRBD1 matches at 7 bases. Trimming took 3 bases from V and 6 from J; bases not matched to a gene: 11. Germline assignment: CDR1 SGHRS and CDR2 YFSETQ. The CDR3 sequence is 16 residues long. The CDR3 loop reads CASSSTGDRVAGELFF. CDR3 nucleotides: TGCGCCAGCAGCTCAACAGGGGATCGCGTCGCCGGGGAGCTGTTTTTT.

This clone was seen a few times. The chain carries TRBV24-1 and TRBJ1-2, with 9 bases fitting TRBD1. V lost 8 bases to trimming and J lost 8 bases; unmatched junction nucleotides: 17. Germline loops: CDR1 KGHDR, CDR2 SFDVKD. This CDR3 is 16 amino acids long. The CDR3 sequence is CATTVRDREKDTGYTF. DNA of the CDR3: TGTGCCACCACTGTCCGGGACAGGGAAAAGGATACCGGCTACACCTTC.

The chain links TRBV28 to TRBJ1-1; the D gene is possibly TRBD1 (6 bases). Trimming left V 3 bases short and J 3 bases short, with 11 bases between. The CDR3 extends over 14 amino acids. Looked up from germline, CDR1 is MDHEN and CDR2 is SYDVKM. CDR3 sequence reads: CASSLAGQYTEAFF. The CDR3 region has the DNA TGTGCCAGCAGTTTGGCTGGACAGTACACTGAAGCTTTCTTT.

The gene calls are TRBV6-2 or TRBV6-3 and TRBJ1-3; possibly TRBD1 for D (5 bases). Trimming took 2 bases from V and 7 from J, leaving 12 bases between them. The CDR3 sequence is 14 residues long. Germline-derived CDR1 and CDR2 are MNHEY and SVGEGT. The DNA of the CDR3 is TGTGCCAGCAGTTACAGGGGTGAAGGGAACACCATATATTTT. Translating gives CASSYRGEGNTIYF.

This clone was seen a handful of times. The J gene is TRBJ2-5, the V gene TRBV6-1, with 10 positions matching TRBD2. Germline lookup yields CDR1 MNHNS and CDR2 SASEGT. V lost 7 bases, J lost 1 base, and 9 bases stayed unmatched. The CDR3 has 16 amino acids. CDR3 residues: CASKLMGLATQETQYF. The CDR3 DNA is TGTGCCAGCAAACTAATGGGACTAGCGACCCAAGAGACCCAGTACTTC.

Comment on this clone: The conserved final phenylalanine or tryptophan is absent from the CDR3, which likely points to a read error. The V call is TRBV12-3 or TRBV12-4, the J call TRBJ2-3, with 7 positions matching TRBD2. J lost 9 bases, V lost 6 bases, and 15 bases had no gene match. The CDR3 length is 15 residues. The CDR3, as DNA: TGTGCCAGCAGCAGCGGGGTAGCCTTTGCAGTGACGCAGTATGTT. It codes for CASSSGVAFAVTQYV.

The gene calls are TRBV4-2 and TRBJ2-7; no reliable D call. V shed 2 bases and J shed 6 bases, with 5 bases lying between them. The CDR3 covers 11 residues. CDR1 is LGHNA and CDR2 is YNFKEQ in the germline V gene. DNA for the CDR3: TGTGCCAGCAGCCAAATGGGCGAGCAGTACTTC. Amino acids: CASSQMGEQYF.

The chain carries TRBV20-1 and TRBJ1-2; D is uncertain. Germline loops: CDR1 DFQATT, CDR2 SNEGSKA (reference sequence). The CDR3 spans 14 residues. Trimming cost V 0 bases and J 8 bases, with 16 bases left between them. The CDR3 loop is CSAREGLKAGGYTF. The CDR3 DNA reads TGCAGTGCTAGAGAGGGCCTAAAGGCGGGGGGCTACACCTTC.

This chain uses TRBV2 with TRBJ2-1; TRBD1 is a possible D gene (7 bases). The CDR3 covers 12 residues. The V and J ends lost 6 bases and 8 bases respectively, with 11 bases between them. Germline lookup yields CDR1 SNHLY and CDR2 FYNNEI. The CDR3 DNA sequence: TGTGCCAGCAGCACAGGGGAGGATGAGCAGTTCTTC. Translation gives CASSTGEDEQFF.

This clone was observed a few times. V is TRBV24-1 and J is TRBJ2-1, with 14 bases aligning to TRBD2. The CDR3 length is 16 residues. CDR1 and CDR2 (germline): KGHDR, SFDVKD. Trimming at V came to 4 bases and at J to 7 bases, leaving 5 bases not matched to a gene. This chain's CDR3 is CATSDPGTSGSNEQFF. The CDR3 coding sequence is TGTGCCACCAGTGACCCCGGGACTAGCGGGAGTAATGAGCAGTTCTTC.

The chain couples TRBV6-1 to TRBJ1-2, with 7 bases matching TRBD1. CDR1 and CDR2 (germline): MNHNS, SASEGT. This CDR3 is built from 15 residues. After removal of 2 bases from V and 5 bases from J, the junction contained 8 bases not matched to a gene. CDR3 DNA sequence: TGTGCCAGCAGTGAATACAGGGGAGTCGGGTATGGCTACACCTTC. Amino acid sequence: CASSEYRGVGYGYTF.

The rearrangement links TRBV7-9 to TRBJ1-1; D gene ambiguous. CDR3 length: 13 residues. CDR1 is SEHNR and CDR2 is FQNEAQ in the germline V gene (reference sequence). Trimming took off 1 base at V and 6 bases at J, with 9 bases between the two ends. The DNA for the CDR3 is TGTGCCAGCAGCTTAGAACAGTCAGCTGAAGCTTTCTTT. Its protein product is CASSLEQSAEAFF. Looking up the rest from reference TRBV7-9 and TRBJ1-1 gives the full variable domain: DTGVSQNPRHKITKRGQNVTFRCDPISEHNRLYWYRQTLGQGPEFLTYFQNEAQLEKSRLLSDRFSAERPKGSFSTLEIQRTEQGDSAMYLCASSLEQSAEAFFGQGTRLTVV.

This clone was recorded a few times. The chain links TRBV30 to TRBJ1-5; no firm D call. Germline V gene data show CDR1 as GTSNPN and CDR2 as SVGIG (reference sequence). With 4 bases removed from V and 3 bases from J, the gap between germline ends came to 22 bases. The CDR3 runs 17 residues. The CDR3 is CAWTGKGAYQANQPQHF. In DNA form, the CDR3 reads TGTGCCTGGACGGGGAAGGGAGCATATCAGGCCAATCAGCCCCAGCATTTT. Full variable domain (missing parts from reference TRBV30 and TRBJ1-5): SQTIHQWPATLVQPVGSPLSLECTVEGTSNPNLYWYRQAAGRGLQLLFYSVGIGQISSEVPQNLSASRPQDRQFILSSKKLLLSDSGFYLCAWTGKGAYQANQPQHFGDGTRLSIL.

The rearrangement joins TRBV11-1 to TRBJ1-2, with D uncertain. Germline CDR1 is SGHAT and CDR2 is FQDESV (reference sequence). CDR3 length equals 13 residues. Trimming pared 5 bases from V and 4 bases from J, leaving 11 bases between. CDR3 in DNA: TGTGCCAGCAGCCCGGACGGGGTCTATGGCTACACCTTC. Translation gives CASSPDGVYGYTF.

In its sample, this clone was seen a few times. The chain combines TRBV6-4 with TRBJ2-2; D is possibly TRBD2 (6 bases). CDR1 and CDR2 (germline): MRHNA, SNTAGT. This CDR3 spans 15 amino acids. Trimming took off 0 bases at V and 3 bases at J, with 8 bases between the two ends. The CDR3 spells CASSDSEGHTGELFF. For the CDR3, the DNA is TGTGCCAGCAGTGACTCGGAGGGTCACACCGGGGAGCTGTTTTTT.

In this sample, this clone turned up many times. Germline is not matched at one junction end, which may reflect a read error. The chain links TRBV6-6 to TRBJ1-2; TRBD1 matches at 12 bases. CDR1 is MNHNY, CDR2 SVGAGI, per germline (reference sequence). The CDR3 is made up of 18 amino acids. The CDR3 bases are TGTGCCAGCAGTGACTCGAAGGGACAGGGGGCTATTAACTATGGCTACACCTTC. Amino acids: CASSDSKGQGAINYGYTF.

The chain couples TRBV9 to TRBJ2-2; 9 bases line up with TRBD2. The CDR3 contains 15 residues. Per the germline V gene, CDR1 is SGDLS and CDR2 is YYNGEE. With 2 bases clipped from V and 5 bases from J, the junction kept 4 bases outside the gene matches. The CDR3 DNA reads as TGTGCCAGCAGCGTGGCGGGGGGGGTTACCGGGGAGCTGTTTTTT. Amino acids: CASSVAGGVTGELFF.

This clone was counted a few times. The CDR3 region is CASSSLDPGLPAEEQFF. CDR3 coding DNA: TGTGCCAGCAGTTCTCTGGATCCGGGACTGCCGGCGGAAGAGCAGTTCTTC. This rearrangement joins TRBV28 to TRBJ2-1, with a tentative D call TRBD2 (6 bases). The CDR3 length is 17 residues. V was clipped by 4 bases and J by 10 bases, with 26 bases between them. CDR1 and CDR2 (germline): MDHEN, SYDVKM.

This sequence joins TRBV28 and TRBJ2-3; 7 bases map to TRBD2. V shed 6 bases and J 4 bases; nucleotides not matched to a gene: 7. CDR1 is MDHEN and CDR2 is SYDVKM in the germline V gene. The CDR3 contains 14 residues. Written as DNA, the CDR3 is TGTGCCAGCAGCCCAAAGCGGGGCCCAGATACGCAGTATTTT. Translation gives CASSPKRGPDTQYF.

V is TRBV20-1 and J is TRBJ2-1, with D possibly being TRBD1 or TRBD2 (6 bases each). CDR3 length equals 13 residues. V lost 6 bases and J lost 10, with 19 bases in between. CDR1 and CDR2 (germline): DFQATT, SNEGSKA (reference sequence). This CDR3 is CSARRTGGYEQFF. The CDR3 bases are TGCAGTGCAAGAAGAACCGGGGGCTACGAGCAGTTCTTC.

This clone was picked up a small number of times. The chain carries TRBV19 and TRBJ2-1, with D possibly called TRBD1 or TRBD2 (9 bases each). V dropped 9 bases and J dropped 10 bases, with 19 bases sitting between them. The CDR3 has 13 amino acids. Germline V CDR1 and CDR2: LNHDA, SQIVND (reference sequence). The CDR3 bases are TGTGCCAGCACAGGGGGCGCGGGGGGGGAGCAGTTCTTC. Its protein is CASTGGAGGEQFF. The whole variable domain, filled in from reference TRBV19 and TRBJ2-1, reads DGGITQSPKYLFRKEGQNVTLSCEQNLNHDAMYWYRQDPGQGLRLIYYSQIVNDFQKGDIAEGYSVSREKKESFPLTVTSAQKNPTAFYLCASTGGAGGEQFFGPGTRLTVL.